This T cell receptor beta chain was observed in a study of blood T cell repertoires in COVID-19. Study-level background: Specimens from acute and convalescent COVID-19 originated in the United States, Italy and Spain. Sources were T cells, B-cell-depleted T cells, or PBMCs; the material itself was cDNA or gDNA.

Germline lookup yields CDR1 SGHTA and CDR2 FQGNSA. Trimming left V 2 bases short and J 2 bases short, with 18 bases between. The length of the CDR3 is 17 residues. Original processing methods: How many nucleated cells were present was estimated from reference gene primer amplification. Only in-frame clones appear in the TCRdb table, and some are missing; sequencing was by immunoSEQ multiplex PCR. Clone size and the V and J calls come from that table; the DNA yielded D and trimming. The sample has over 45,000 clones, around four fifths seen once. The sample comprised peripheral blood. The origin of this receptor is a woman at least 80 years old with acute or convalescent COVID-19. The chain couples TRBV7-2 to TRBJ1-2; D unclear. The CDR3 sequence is CASSLLSLALANYGYTF. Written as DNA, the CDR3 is TGTGCCAGCAGCTTATTATCTCTGGCATTGGCCAACTATGGCTACACCTTC.